This T cell receptor beta chain was captured by sequencing in a study of blood T cell repertoires in COVID-19 (dated by TCRdb to 2019 to 2021). About the investigation overall: Collaborator samples came from the United States, Italy and Spain and covered acute and convalescent phases of COVID-19. The material from the prospective study consisted of cDNA or gDNA derived from T cells, B-cell-depleted T cells, or PBMCs. The dataset comprised deeply sampled blood TCRbeta repertoires from subjects exposed to, actively infected with, or recovered from COVID-19. The repertoires were made available in a free public database intended to serve as a resource for research on the immune response to SARS-CoV-2. Samples came from the ongoing ImmuneRACE study (first 160 participants) plus 1,254 subjects from 6 global collaborators. Sample metadata almost always included a de-identified subject ID, COVID-19 status, age in years and sex. Where HLA class I and class II types were available, the types were taken from metadata supplied by the sample provider, not from assay-based typing. General findings and caveats noted by the study authors: The amount of clinical and demographic metadata varied by source and participant and was provided uncurated.

In the prospective study, participants were roughly 18 to 100 years old, resided in around 25 geographic areas of the United States, and were enrolled through a virtual design. Cohort assignment in the prospective study relied on participant-reported clinical history from a screening survey and a study questionnaire. In the prospective study, mobile phlebotomists collected whole blood, serum and a nasopharyngeal or oropharyngeal swab from each participant. Additional blood draws and questionnaires over a 2-month period could optionally be provided by prospective study participants. Before DNA extraction, prospective study blood samples were shipped either frozen or at room temperature. TCRbeta CDR3 regions were amplified from genomic DNA by means of the immunoSEQ Assay, a bias-controlled multiplex PCR. The original methods were these. The number of nucleated cells in each sample was estimated from the amplification of reference gene primers within the assay. To quantify the absolute abundance of each unique TCRbeta CDR3 rearrangement, sequence reads were collapsed and filtered. For each sample, productive Simpson clonality was calculated by taking the square root of Simpson's diversity index across productive rearrangements. TCRdb carries this immuneACCESS record with in-frame sequences only. Its versions omit some clonotypes, under half of them owing to an unresolved V gene in the studies checked, with the rest unexplained. V and J calls and clone size are those listed in that table; D and trimming were worked out from the DNA. The sample table lists around 450,000 clones, about 85% of them with a count of one. In total, the top ten clones hold roughly 1.8% of the sample.

As regards this clone: Which antigen it targets is not known. One base away there is no much larger clone; base qualities are not given.

Including the terminal cysteine and phenylalanine, the CDR3 comprises 14 residues. Only the CDR3 region is kept as DNA, spanning 42 bases read in frame from base 1. Trimming removed 8 bases from V and 5 bases from J; the gene matches leave 12 bases unexplained. For CDR1 and CDR2, the germline V gene lists MGHDK and SYGVNS. The source material was PBMCs or T cells enriched from blood (not recorded which). The sequence came from a young woman with acute COVID-19. Recombination joined TRBV25-1 with TRBJ2-7, with 7 central nucleotides matching TRBD2. The sequence in DNA is TGTGCCAGCCAGGCGAGGGAGGGGATCCACGAGCAGTACTTC. This encodes CASQAREGIHEQYF.